What follows are 8 T cell receptor beta chains derived from one specimen sequenced in a study of cytomegalovirus exposure and HLA in healthy donors. Assay used: immunoSEQ multiplex PCR; TCRdb lists only in-frame clones, some missing. Among around 400,000 clones listed, 70% to 90% were seen once. The sample comprised PBMCs. These receptors were collected from a woman younger than 30 in good health and CMV-seronegative.

The CDR3 loop is CASSGGLLSTDTQYF. CDR3 in DNA: TGTGCCAGCAGCGGCGGACTTTTAAGCACAGATACGCAGTATTTT. The chain recombines TRBV9 with TRBJ2-3; TRBD2 is a possible D gene (5 bases). Trimming stripped 3 bases from V and 0 bases from J, with 11 bases between. CDR1 and CDR2 (germline): SGDLS, YYNGEE. This CDR3 has 15 amino acids.

The chain uses TRBV28 and TRBJ2-7; 8 nucleotides match TRBD1. CDR1 and CDR2 from the germline V gene are MDHEN and SYDVKM. The CDR3 totals 16 residues. V lost 4 bases and J lost 4; bases outside the gene matches: 12. CDR3 coding DNA: TGTGCCAGCAGTTCACGGACAGGGCTCCGTGGATACGAGCAGTACTTC. Encoded protein: CASSSRTGLRGYEQYF.

This sequence joins TRBV6-6 and TRBJ1-2; D gene ambiguous. This CDR3 has 12 amino acids. Trimming took 4 bases from V and 4 from J, leaving 7 bases between them. CDR1 is MNHNY, CDR2 SVGAGI, per germline (reference sequence). The CDR3: CASSSLAYGYTF. The DNA of the CDR3 is TGTGCCAGCAGTTCCCTGGCCTATGGCTACACCTTC.

The genes are TRBV5-1 and TRBJ2-1, with 11 bases fitting TRBD2. The CDR3 length is 16 residues. CDR1 and CDR2 from the germline V gene are SGHRS and YFSETQ. V shed 0 bases and J 7 bases; nucleotides not matched to a gene: 6. The CDR3 reads CASSLVIAGGPNEQFF. CDR3 nucleotide sequence: TGCGCCAGCAGCTTGGTTATAGCGGGAGGGCCAAATGAGCAGTTCTTC.

The rearrangement uses TRBV2 and TRBJ2-5, with 11 bases fitting TRBD1. The germline V gene encodes CDR1 SNHLY and CDR2 FYNNEI. The CDR3 length is 15 residues. The trim removed 5 bases at V and 4 bases at J, leaving 6 bases unmatched. The chain's CDR3 is CASSPDRGRRETQYF. DNA for the CDR3: TGTGCCAGCAGTCCGGACAGGGGGCGAAGAGAGACCCAGTACTTC.

This clone showed up just once. The chain employs TRBV29-1 and TRBJ2-1; 9 positions match TRBD2. The trim removed 5 bases at V and 1 base at J, leaving 6 bases unmatched. This CDR3 is built from 15 residues. The V gene's germline CDR1 is SQVTM and CDR2 ANQGSEA. For the CDR3, the DNA is TGCAGCGTTTCAGGACTAGCGTTATCCTACAATGAGCAGTTCTTC. It encodes CSVSGLALSYNEQFF.

The rearrangement links TRBV7-9 to TRBJ2-7; D not resolved. This CDR3 spans 12 amino acids. The germline V and J ends were trimmed by 5 bases and 7 bases, with 12 bases remaining between them. In germline, CDR1 is SEHNR, CDR2 FQNEAQ (reference sequence). CDR3 sequence reads: CASSGPGREQYF. CDR3 nucleotide sequence: TGTGCCAGCAGCGGCCCGGGTCGTGAGCAGTACTTC.

This sequence joins TRBV27 and TRBJ1-2, with D perhaps TRBD1 (5 bases). Germline V gene lookup returns CDR1 MNHEY and CDR2 SMNVEV (reference sequence). The CDR3 consists of 14 residues. Trimming removed 0 bases at V and 3 bases at J, with 8 bases between. For the CDR3, the DNA is TGTGCCAGCAGTTTATCGCGCAGGGACTATGGCTACACCTTC. Amino acids: CASSLSRRDYGYTF.